These 24 T cell receptor beta chains originate from one sample sequenced in a study of T cells in Graves' hyperthyroidism and ophthalmopathy. TCR beta CDR3 regions were amplified from RNA transcripts. TCR CDR3 regions were first amplified by RT-PCR with HTBI primers. MiXCR, run by TCRdb on the multiplex PCR reads, gives a single entry per CDR3 protein. Of about 760,000 distinct CDR3 sequences in the sample, approximately 40% were seen once. The sample taken for sequencing was blood. These receptor sequences come from a woman aged 40 to 50 with Graves' hyperthyroidism.

Notes on this clonotype: A read error is possible here, since a much larger clone lies one base away. The chain combines TRBV29-1 with TRBJ1-1, with D maybe TRBD1 (6 bases). The CDR3 loop spans 14 amino acids. CDR1 is SQVTM, CDR2 ANQGSEA, per germline. CDR3 in DNA: TGCAGCGTTGGGGTACAGGGACGGGACACTGGAGCTTTCTTT. As protein: CSVGVQGRDTGAFF.

A remark on this clonotype: The junction and the germline gene differ at one end; a read error may be behind it. The V gene is TRBV7-9, the J gene TRBJ2-7; 7 bases agree with TRBD2. CDR1 and CDR2 from the germline V gene are SEHNR and FQNEAQ (reference sequence). This CDR3 contains 15 residues. The CDR3: CVSSMGGTTNYEQYF. The CDR3 DNA sequence: TGTGTCAGCAGCATGGGGGGGACCACGAACTACGAGCAGTACTTC.

Note on this clonotype: This may stem from a read error, because a much larger clone lies one nucleotide away. This sequence joins TRBV9 and TRBJ2-5; D remains ambiguous. V was pared by 5 bases and J by 2 bases, with 13 bases between. The CDR3 has 14 residues. Germline CDR1 SGDLS, CDR2 YYNGEE. The CDR3 here is CASSPSVRQETQYF. CDR3 nucleotides: TGTGCCAGCAGTCCTTCGGTCAGACAAGAGACCCAGTACTTC. Drawing the rest from reference TRBV9 and TRBJ2-5, the complete variable domain is DSGVTQTPKHLITATGQRVTLRCSPRSGDLSVYWYQQSLDQGLQFLIQYYNGEERAKGNILERFSAQQFPDLHSELNLSSLELGDSALYFCASSPSVRQETQYFGPGTRLLVL.

This clonotype has a handful of counts. The gene calls are TRBV2 and TRBJ2-3; TRBD2 is a possible D gene (5 bases). From germline, CDR1 is SNHLY and CDR2 FYNNEI. V lost 11 bases and J 0 bases, leaving 18 bases between the germline ends. This CDR3 has 15 residues. DNA for the CDR3: TGTGCCGGACGGACTCGAGCCCGTAGCACAGATACGCAGTATTTT. This sequence encodes CAGRTRARSTDTQYF.

This clonotype was recorded at least ten times. V gene TRBV12-3 or TRBV12-4 combines with J gene TRBJ2-7, with D possibly called TRBD1 or TRBD2 (6 bases each). V shed 4 bases and J shed 6 bases, with 13 bases lying between them. This CDR3 is 13 amino acids long. CDR3 nucleotides: TGTGCCAGCAGTTGGAAGGAGGGGGGCGAGCAGTACTTC. This encodes CASSWKEGGEQYF.

In its sample, this clonotype was seen many times. The CDR3 DNA sequence: TGTGCCAGTAGTATAGGCAGTTATAGCAATCAGCCCCAGCATTTT. This encodes CASSIGSYSNQPQHF. The rearrangement uses TRBV19 and TRBJ1-5; D gene ambiguous. In germline, CDR1 is LNHDA, CDR2 SQIVND (reference sequence). CDR3 length equals 15 residues. The ends were cut back, 1 base at V and 0 bases at J, with 7 bases in the middle.

This clonotype was recorded at least ten times. V gene TRBV12-3 or TRBV12-4 combines with J gene TRBJ1-1, with TRBD1 as a possible D gene (5 bases). V gave up 7 bases and J gave up 4 bases, with 16 bases separating them. This CDR3 comprises 14 residues. The CDR3 reads CASTYRSRSTEAFF. CDR3 nucleotides: TGTGCCAGCACCTACAGGAGCCGTTCCACTGAAGCTTTCTTT.

This clonotype was observed many times. This chain joins TRBV7-9 and TRBJ1-4; D possibly corresponds to TRBD1 (6 bases). V was trimmed by 1 base and J by 8 bases, leaving 14 bases between them. Per germline, CDR1 SEHNR and CDR2 FQNEAQ (reference sequence). The CDR3 has 15 residues. DNA of the CDR3: TGTGCCAGCAGCTTAGTAGGGGGAGAAGGAGAAAAACTGTTTTTT. Translating gives CASSLVGGEGEKLFF.

A word on this clonotype: Just one base apart from a much larger clone, this may be a read error. The chain links TRBV10-3 to TRBJ1-5; D uncertain. There are 17 residues in the CDR3. Trimming stripped 6 bases from V and 1 base from J, with 19 bases between. Per germline, CDR1 ENHRY and CDR2 SYGVKD. CDR3 coding DNA: TGTGCCATCAGGGAACCCCCTAAACGAGGAAGCAATCAGCCCCAGCATTTT. Translating it yields CAIREPPKRGSNQPQHF.

This clonotype was picked up a small number of times. This chain connects TRBV10-1 to TRBJ2-7; a weak D match, TRBD2 (5 bases). The germline V gene encodes CDR1 WNHNN and CDR2 SYGVQD (reference sequence). This CDR3 has 13 residues. V shed 3 bases and J shed 2 bases, with 8 bases lying between them. The CDR3 loop is CASSEDGAYEQYF. DNA of the CDR3: TGCGCCAGCAGTGAAGACGGGGCCTACGAGCAGTACTTC.

The chain joins TRBV9 to TRBJ1-2; a weak D match, TRBD1 (6 bases). The CDR3 spans 13 residues. The germline V gene has CDR1 SGDLS and CDR2 YYNGEE. V lost 9 bases, J lost 5 bases, and 17 bases lay in between. In nucleotides, the CDR3 is TGTGCCATCAGGGACCGGACAGCTTATGGCTACACCTTC. Translating it yields CAIRDRTAYGYTF.

The CDR3 loop is CASSYSDSRGEKLFF. The CDR3 nucleotides are TGTGCCAGCAGTTACTCGGACAGTCGAGGTGAAAAACTGTTTTTT. The V and J genes are TRBV6-5 and TRBJ1-4; maybe TRBD1 (6 bases). The CDR3 is 15 residues long. Germline V gene lookup returns CDR1 MNHEY and CDR2 SVGAGI. The V gene lost 0 bases and the J gene lost 7 bases, with 12 bases spanning the gap.

Comments on this clonotype: One end of the junction does not line up with germline, which may come from a read error. The genes are TRBV25-1 and TRBJ1-6; the D is unclear. The CDR3 is 16 amino acids. The germline V gene has CDR1 MGHDK and CDR2 SYGVNS. The CDR3 DNA reads as TGTGCCAGCAGTTTAGCGGGTCCGCCCTATAATGCACCCCTCCACTTT. Translating it yields CASSLAGPPYNAPLHF.

This clonotype was detected only a few times. The genes are TRBV20-1 and TRBJ2-7; D ambiguous. This CDR3 is 15 amino acids long. V was trimmed by 2 bases and J by 2 bases, leaving 16 bases between them. Germline V gene sequence: CDR1 DFQATT, CDR2 SNEGSKA (reference sequence). CDR3 in DNA: TGCAGTGCTAGATTACTACGGACCCTTACCTACGAGCAGTACTTC. Protein: CSARLLRTLTYEQYF.

At least ten counts were recorded for this clonotype. This sequence joins TRBV6-5 and TRBJ1-3; no clear D gene. Trimming left V 0 bases short and J 0 bases short, with 12 bases between. CDR1 and CDR2 (germline): MNHEY, SVGAGI. The CDR3 is 17 residues long. CDR3 sequence (DNA): TGTGCCAGCAGTTACTCGGGCACACCGAGCTCTGGAAACACCATATATTTT. It encodes CASSYSGTPSSGNTIYF.

This clonotype was counted many times. The chain carries TRBV6-5 and TRBJ1-5; D is unresolved. Germline lookup yields CDR1 MNHEY and CDR2 SVGAGI. Between the trimmed V and J ends, which lost 6 bases and 7 bases, there was a span of 16 bases. This CDR3 comprises 14 residues. The CDR3 region is CASSVSTEKQPQHF. CDR3 sequence (DNA): TGTGCCAGCAGCGTTTCCACGGAGAAGCAGCCCCAGCATTTT.

J is TRBJ1-6 and V is TRBV7-2; possible D gene TRBD1, 6 bases. Per the germline V gene, CDR1 is SGHTA and CDR2 is FQGNSA. The germline V and J ends were trimmed by 5 bases and 10 bases, with 21 bases remaining between them. This CDR3 has 16 amino acids. The CDR3 here is CASSLQGHHRGSPLHF. Written as DNA, the CDR3 is TGTGCCAGCAGCCTACAGGGACACCACCGTGGATCACCCCTCCACTTT.

This clonotype was observed at least ten times. The V and J genes are TRBV7-2 and TRBJ1-4, with a weak D call TRBD1 (6 bases). V was pared by 5 bases and J by 3 bases, with 19 bases between. This CDR3 spans 17 amino acids. CDR1 and CDR2 (germline): SGHTA, FQGNSA. Written as DNA, the CDR3 is TGTGCCAGCAGCCCCGCCAGGGAGGGGGGATCTAATGAAAAACTGTTTTTT. It codes for CASSPAREGGSNEKLFF. Full variable domain (rest looked up from reference TRBV7-2 and TRBJ1-4): GAGVSQSPSNKVTEKGKDVELRCDPISGHTALYWYRQSLGQGLEFLIYFQGNSAPDKSGLPSDRFSAERTGGSVSTLTIQRTQQEDSAVYLCASSPAREGGSNEKLFFGSGTQLSVL.

A remark on this clonotype: The junction shows a germline mismatch at one end, possibly a read error. The chain couples TRBV12-3 or TRBV12-4 to TRBJ1-2; TRBD1 aligns across 8 bases. The CDR3 consists of 15 residues. The chain's CDR3 is CASSLGQAFDYGDTF. As DNA, the CDR3 is TGTGCCAGCAGTCTGGGACAGGCCTTTGACTATGGCGACACCTTC.

On this clonotype itself: A much bigger clone sits one base away, suggesting this may be a read error. This rearrangement joins TRBV11-1 to TRBJ2-7, with D perhaps matching TRBD1 (6 bases). CDR3 length: 17 amino acids. CDR1 and CDR2 from the germline V gene are SGHAT and FQDESV (reference sequence). Deletions cut 5 bases from V and 5 bases from J, with 25 bases between. The CDR3 nucleotides are TGTGCCAGCAGCAAAAGACTTGGGACATTAGAGGGGCACGAGCAGTACTTC. Protein sequence: CASSKRLGTLEGHEQYF.

This clonotype appeared many times. The V call is TRBV19, the J call TRBJ2-7; 8 positions agree with TRBD1. The V gene end was trimmed by 5 bases and the J gene end by 2 bases; junction bases not matched to a gene: 8. From germline, CDR1 is LNHDA and CDR2 SQIVND (reference sequence). CDR3 length: 15 residues. In DNA form, the CDR3 reads TGTGCCAGTAGTCCCGGGACAGGAGAAACCTACGAGCAGTACTTC. This gives the protein CASSPGTGETYEQYF.

This clonotype was counted a few times. No conserved phenylalanine or tryptophan is present at the end of the CDR3, so a read error is the likely explanation. This sequence joins TRBV6-5 and TRBJ1-6; no clear D. The CDR3 has 12 amino acids. The germline V and J ends were trimmed by 5 bases and 15 bases, with 14 bases remaining between them. CDR1 MNHEY and CDR2 SVGAGI come from the germline V gene. This CDR3 is CASSTDKRHLHL. The CDR3 nucleotides read TGTGCCAGCAGTACTGACAAGAGACACCTCCACCTT.

The table lists this clonotype with many counts. This sequence joins TRBV15 and TRBJ2-7, with a tentative D call TRBD2 (5 bases). V shed 1 base and J shed 4 bases, with 14 bases lying between them. The germline V gene encodes CDR1 LNHNV and CDR2 YYDKDF (reference sequence). CDR3 length equals 15 residues. CDR3 in DNA: TGTGCCACCAGCAGAGTTTCCGGGGATCTTTACGAGCAGTACTTC. Its translation is CATSRVSGDLYEQYF.

V usage is TRBV7-2 and J usage is TRBJ1-6; the D is unclear. This CDR3 is built from 13 residues. Germline-derived CDR1 and CDR2 are SGHTA and FQGNSA. V was pared by 5 bases and J by 6 bases, with 8 bases between. Here the CDR3 reads CASSGGVNSPLHF. The CDR3 DNA is TGTGCCAGCAGCGGTGGGGTTAATTCACCCCTCCACTTT.